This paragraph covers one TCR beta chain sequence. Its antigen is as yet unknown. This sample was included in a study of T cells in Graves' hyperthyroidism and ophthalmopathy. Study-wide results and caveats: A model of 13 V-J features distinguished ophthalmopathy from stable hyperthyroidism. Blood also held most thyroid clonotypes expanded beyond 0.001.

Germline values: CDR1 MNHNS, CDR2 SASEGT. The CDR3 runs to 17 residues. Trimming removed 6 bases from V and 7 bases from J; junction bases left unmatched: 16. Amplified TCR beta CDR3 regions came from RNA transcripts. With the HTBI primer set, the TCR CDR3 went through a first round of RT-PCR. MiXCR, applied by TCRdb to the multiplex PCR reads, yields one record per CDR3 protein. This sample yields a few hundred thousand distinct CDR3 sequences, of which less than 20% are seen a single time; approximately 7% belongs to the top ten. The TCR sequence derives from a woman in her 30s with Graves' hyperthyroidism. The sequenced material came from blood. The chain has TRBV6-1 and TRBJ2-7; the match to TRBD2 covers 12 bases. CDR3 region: CASSSTSGRRPLGEQYF. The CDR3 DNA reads TGTGCCAGCAGCTCAACTAGCGGGAGGCGCCCCTTAGGGGAGCAGTACTTC.